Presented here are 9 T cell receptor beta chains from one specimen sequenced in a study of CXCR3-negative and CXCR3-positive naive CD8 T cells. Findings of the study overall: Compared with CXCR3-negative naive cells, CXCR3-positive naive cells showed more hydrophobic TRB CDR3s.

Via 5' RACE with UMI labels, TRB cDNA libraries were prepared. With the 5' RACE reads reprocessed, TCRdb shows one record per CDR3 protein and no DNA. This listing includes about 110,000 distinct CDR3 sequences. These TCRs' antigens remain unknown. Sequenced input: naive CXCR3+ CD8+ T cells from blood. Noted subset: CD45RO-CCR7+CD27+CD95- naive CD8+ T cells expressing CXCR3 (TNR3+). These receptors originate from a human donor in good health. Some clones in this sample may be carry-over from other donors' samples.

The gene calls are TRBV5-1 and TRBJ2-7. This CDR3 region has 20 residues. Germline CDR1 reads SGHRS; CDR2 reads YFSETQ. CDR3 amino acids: CASSLDGGRSYQTNSYEQYF.

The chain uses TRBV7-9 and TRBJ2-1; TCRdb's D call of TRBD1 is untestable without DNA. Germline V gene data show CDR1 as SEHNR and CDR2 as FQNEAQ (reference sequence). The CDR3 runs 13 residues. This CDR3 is CASTPSVDDEQFF.

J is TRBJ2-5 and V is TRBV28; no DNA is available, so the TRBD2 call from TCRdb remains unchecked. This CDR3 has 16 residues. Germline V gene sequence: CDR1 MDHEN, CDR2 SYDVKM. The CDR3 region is CASSPRSGRAGETQYF.

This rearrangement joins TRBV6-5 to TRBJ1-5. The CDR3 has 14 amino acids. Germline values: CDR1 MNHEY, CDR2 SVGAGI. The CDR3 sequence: CASSSPGRDQPQHF.

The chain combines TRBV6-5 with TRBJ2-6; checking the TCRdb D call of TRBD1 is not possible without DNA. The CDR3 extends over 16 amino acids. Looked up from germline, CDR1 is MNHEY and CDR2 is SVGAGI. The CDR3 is CASSSTGVSGANVLTF.

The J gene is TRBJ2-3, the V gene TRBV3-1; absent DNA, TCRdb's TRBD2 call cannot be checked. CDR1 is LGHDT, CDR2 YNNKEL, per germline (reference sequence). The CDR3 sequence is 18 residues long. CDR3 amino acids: CASSQGSAGGPFTDTQYF.

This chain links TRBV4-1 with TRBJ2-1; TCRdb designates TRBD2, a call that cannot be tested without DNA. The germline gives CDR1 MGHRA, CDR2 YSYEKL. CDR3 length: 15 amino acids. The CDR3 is CASSLRAGDLSEQFF.

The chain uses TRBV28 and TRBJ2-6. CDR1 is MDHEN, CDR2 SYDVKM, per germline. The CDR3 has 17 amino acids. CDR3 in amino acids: CASSQTPQGSGANVLTF.

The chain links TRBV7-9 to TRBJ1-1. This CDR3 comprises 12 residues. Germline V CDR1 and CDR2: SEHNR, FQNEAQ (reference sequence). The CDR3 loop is CASSLGGAEAFF.